Shown below are 17 T cell receptor beta chains from a single sample sequenced in a study of blood T cell repertoires in COVID-19. The protocol was immunoSEQ multiplex PCR, while the TCRdb copy is restricted to in-frame clones and leaves out a portion. The repertoire consists of some 200,000 clones, with approximately 83% occurring once and the leading ten covering around 2.7%. The sequencing input was peripheral blood. The receptor set was obtained from a woman under 40 who had recovered from COVID-19.

The rearrangement uses TRBV12-3 or TRBV12-4 and TRBJ1-5; D may be TRBD1 (5 bases). This CDR3 has 13 amino acids. V dropped 2 bases and J dropped 7 bases, with 9 bases sitting between them. The CDR3, as DNA: TGTGCCAGCAGTTTAAGCCAGGGCCAGCCCCAGCATTTT. Residues: CASSLSQGQPQHF.

The genes are TRBV28 and TRBJ2-5; TRBD2 is a possible D gene (5 bases). The CDR3 sequence is 13 residues long. V shed 5 bases and J shed 0 bases, with 7 bases lying between them. Germline V CDR1 and CDR2: MDHEN, SYDVKM. CDR3 nucleotides: TGTGCCAGCAGTCCGACTAACCAAGAGACCCAGTACTTC. It translates to CASSPTNQETQYF.

The chain is built from TRBV28 and TRBJ1-2; TRBD1 matches at 9 bases. V lost 5 bases to trimming and J lost 8 bases; unmatched junction nucleotides: 6. This CDR3 region has 13 residues. Germline V CDR1 and CDR2: MDHEN, SYDVKM. The CDR3 loop reads CASSPRDRDGYTF. In nucleotides, the CDR3 is TGTGCCAGCAGTCCCCGGGACAGGGACGGCTACACCTTC.

This chain uses TRBV11-2 with TRBJ2-1, with TRBD2 identical over 8 bases. V was pared by 7 bases and J by 6 bases, with 14 bases of the junction left unmatched. CDR3 length equals 16 residues. The germline V gene has CDR1 SGHAT and CDR2 FQNNGV. CDR3: CASTLRGAGEANEQFF. DNA of the CDR3: TGTGCCAGCACCCTTAGGGGAGCGGGAGAAGCCAATGAGCAGTTCTTC.

This chain connects TRBV24-1 to TRBJ2-2; no clear D. CDR3 size: 13 residues. Trimming shortened V by 3 bases and J by 7 bases, and 8 bases separated the two germline ends. Germline CDR1 reads KGHDR; CDR2 reads SFDVKD. The CDR3 here is CATSDPALGELFF. In nucleotides, the CDR3 is TGTGCCACCAGTGATCCTGCACTCGGGGAGCTGTTTTTT.

This chain uses TRBV5-1 with TRBJ1-2; 8 nucleotides line up with TRBD1. The junction had 5 bases not matched to a gene; V was cut back by 0 bases and J by 1 base. Germline V gives CDR1 SGHRS, CDR2 YFSETQ. The CDR3 spans 16 residues. CDR3 nucleotides: TGCGCCAGCAGCTTGGTCGGACAGGGTGTTAACTATGGCTACACCTTC. This translates into CASSLVGQGVNYGYTF.

This chain connects TRBV10-2 to TRBJ2-1, with D possibly TRBD2 on 5 matching bases. The CDR3 consists of 15 residues. V was pared by 3 bases and J by 7 bases, with 16 bases between. Germline CDR1 is WSHSY and CDR2 is SAAADI. CDR3 region: CASSELWTTGNEQFF. In DNA form, the CDR3 reads TGCGCCAGCAGTGAATTGTGGACGACGGGGAATGAGCAGTTCTTC.

The chain uses TRBV3-1 (or the pseudogene TRBV3-2) and TRBJ2-5; 13 bases are a match to TRBD2. Germline CDR1 reads LGHDT; CDR2 reads YNNKEL (reference sequence). V dropped 5 bases and J dropped 3; count of bases not matched to a gene: 3. There are 15 residues in the CDR3. Written as DNA, the CDR3 is TGTGCCAGCAGCTTCGGACTAGCGGGAGAAGAGACCCAGTACTTC. Translation gives CASSFGLAGEETQYF.

For the CDR3, the DNA is TGTGCCAGCAGTTACGGGGAGGGACCCTACGAGCAGTACTTC. Residues: CASSYGEGPYEQYF. The chain recombines TRBV27 with TRBJ2-7; TRBD2 agrees at 7 bases. Germline V gene sequence: CDR1 MNHEY, CDR2 SMNVEV (reference sequence). Germline trimming cut 4 bases from V and 2 bases from J; bases unmatched to any gene: 5. The CDR3 length is 14 residues.

The chain has TRBV3-1 (or the pseudogene TRBV3-2) and TRBJ1-1, with a possible D match to TRBD1 (5 bases). This CDR3 has 13 residues. Trimming shortened V by 2 bases and J by 4 bases, and 8 bases separated the two germline ends. Germline V lookup: CDR1 LGHDT, CDR2 YNNKEL (reference sequence). This chain's CDR3 is CASSQQGGTEAFF. The CDR3 DNA is TGTGCCAGCAGCCAACAGGGCGGCACTGAAGCTTTCTTT.

CDR3 protein: CASQTGEVNTEAFF. The CDR3 DNA reads TGTGCCTCTCAGACAGGGGAGGTGAACACTGAAGCTTTCTTT. J is TRBJ1-1 and V is TRBV13; TRBD1 matches at 8 bases. With V trimmed by 11 bases and J by 0 bases, 8 bases remained unmatched. This CDR3 has 14 residues. CDR1 PRHDT and CDR2 FYEKMQ come from the germline V gene (reference sequence).

This chain uses TRBV19 with TRBJ1-5; D not certain. Germline CDR1 LNHDA, CDR2 SQIVND (reference sequence). With 7 bases removed from V and 0 bases from J, the gap between germline ends came to 13 bases. The length of the CDR3 is 15 residues. This CDR3 reads CASTALAVSNQPQHF. In DNA, the CDR3 is TGTGCCAGTACGGCCCTAGCGGTTAGCAATCAGCCCCAGCATTTT.

This clone was picked up one time. This chain uses TRBV28 with TRBJ2-7; 10 nucleotides line up with TRBD2. J was trimmed by 2 bases and V by 6 bases; bases with no gene match: 4. The germline V gene encodes CDR1 MDHEN and CDR2 SYDVKM. This CDR3 spans 14 amino acids. As DNA, the CDR3 is TGTGCCAGCAGCCTCGGACTAGCGGCCTACGAGCAGTACTTC. It specifies CASSLGLAAYEQYF.

The genes are TRBV9 and TRBJ2-1; D ambiguous. Looked up from germline, CDR1 is SGDLS and CDR2 is YYNGEE. The CDR3 is made up of 15 amino acids. V gave up 0 bases and J gave up 3 bases, with 10 bases separating them. As DNA, the CDR3 is TGTGCCAGCAGCGTAGACTCTCCGAACTACAATGAGCAGTTCTTC. It yields the protein CASSVDSPNYNEQFF.

The chain has TRBV28 and TRBJ1-2; D not certain. Trimming stripped 5 bases from V and 4 bases from J, with 8 bases between. This CDR3 is 12 amino acids long. Germline V gene lookup returns CDR1 MDHEN and CDR2 SYDVKM. For the CDR3, the DNA is TGTGCCAGCAGTGCGACGGGCTATGGCTACACCTTC. Its protein product is CASSATGYGYTF.

This chain connects TRBV9 to TRBJ2-7, with D possibly matching TRBD2 (7 bases). Germline V gene lookup returns CDR1 SGDLS and CDR2 YYNGEE. Trimming removed 4 bases at V and 3 bases at J, with 20 bases between. The CDR3 sequence is 16 residues long. This chain's CDR3 is CASSPPIGGAGYEQYF. The CDR3 nucleotides read TGTGCCAGCAGCCCACCCATTGGGGGGGCAGGCTACGAGCAGTACTTC. Together with reference TRBV9 and TRBJ2-7, the CDR3 gives the full variable domain: DSGVTQTPKHLITATGQRVTLRCSPRSGDLSVYWYQQSLDQGLQFLIQYYNGEERAKGNILERFSAQQFPDLHSELNLSSLELGDSALYFCASSPPIGGAGYEQYFGPGTRLTVT.

This chain joins TRBV19 and TRBJ2-1; TRBD2 agrees at 14 bases. Losses at the gene ends were 5 bases for V and 4 bases for J; bases not matched to a gene: 10. CDR1 and CDR2 from the germline V gene are LNHDA and SQIVND (reference sequence). This CDR3 region has 18 residues. CDR3 amino acids: CASSPGTSGSRLYNEQFF. The CDR3 DNA sequence: TGTGCCAGTAGTCCAGGGACTAGCGGGAGTAGGTTATACAATGAGCAGTTCTTC.